These 28 T cell receptor beta chains were all obtained from the same sample, sequenced in a study of shared T cell receptors in the human thymus. Only in-frame clones appear in the TCRdb table, and some are missing; sequencing was by immunoSEQ multiplex PCR. The sample shows about 660,000 clones, around 89% of them seen only once. This same sample was also part of a study on human thymus T cells.

Input material: thymocytes. The receptor set was obtained from a boy less than two years old with a congenital heart defect.

The chain links TRBV4-1 to TRBJ2-1; 12 bases fit TRBD2. V shed 0 bases and J 7 bases; nucleotides not matched to a gene: 7. This CDR3 is 17 amino acids long. Per germline, CDR1 MGHRA and CDR2 YSYEKL. Written as DNA, the CDR3 is TGCGCCAGCAGCCAAGATCCCCGACTAGCGGGAGCTAATGAGCAGTTCTTC. Its translation is CASSQDPRLAGANEQFF.

As concerns this clone: This specimen includes other DNA sequences encoding the same CDR3. The chain is built from TRBV10-2 and TRBJ2-7; 8 bases agree with TRBD1. V lost 6 bases, J lost 4 bases, and 2 bases stayed unmatched. There are 12 residues in the CDR3. Germline V lookup: CDR1 WSHSY, CDR2 SAAADI. CDR3 sequence: CASRDRAYEQYF. In DNA, the CDR3 is TGCGCCAGCAGGGACAGGGCGTACGAGCAGTACTTC.

This chain connects TRBV6-5 to TRBJ2-7; D is perhaps TRBD1 (6 bases). Trimming pared 2 bases from V and 2 bases from J, leaving 16 bases between. This CDR3 spans 16 amino acids. Germline V gene sequence: CDR1 MNHEY, CDR2 SVGAGI. DNA for the CDR3: TGTGCCAGCAGTTACAGGGGACATAACCTAGCCTACGAGCAGTACTTC. This gives the protein CASSYRGHNLAYEQYF.

The rearrangement links TRBV27 to TRBJ2-2; 13 bases are shared with TRBD2. Per the germline V gene, CDR1 is MNHEY and CDR2 is SMNVEV (reference sequence). CDR3 length equals 15 residues. V lost 6 bases, J lost 6 bases, and 4 bases stayed unmatched. The CDR3 sequence is CASRLTSGRPGELFF. The CDR3 nucleotides are TGTGCCAGCAGGCTGACTAGCGGGAGGCCCGGGGAGCTGTTTTTT.

The chain is built from TRBV2 and TRBJ1-1; weak D call: TRBD1 (5 bases). The CDR3 is 14 amino acids. V was cut by 5 bases and J by 1 base, with 11 bases left in between. The germline gives CDR1 SNHLY, CDR2 FYNNEI. CDR3 DNA sequence: TGTGCCAGCAGTACTGACAGACCGAACACTGAAGCTTTCTTT. Translating it yields CASSTDRPNTEAFF.

As concerns this clone: The same CDR3 can be traced to other DNA sequences in this sample. The chain employs TRBV27 and TRBJ2-1; 8 bases agree with TRBD1. The length of the CDR3 is 11 residues. The trim removed 8 bases at V and 10 bases at J, leaving 4 bases unmatched. The germline V gene has CDR1 MNHEY and CDR2 SMNVEV (reference sequence). Here the CDR3 DNA reads TGTGCCAGCTCCACAGGGGGAGAGCAGTTCTTC. This sequence encodes CASSTGGEQFF.

This clone was seen a single time. V and J are TRBV10-2 and TRBJ2-3; possibly TRBD1 for D (6 bases). This CDR3 comprises 13 residues. The germline V gene encodes CDR1 WSHSY and CDR2 SAAADI. V lost 6 bases to trimming and J lost 4 bases, with 11 bases between them. CDR3 in DNA: TGCGCCAGCAGCTGGGACAAGGCAGATACGCAGTATTTT. Residues: CASSWDKADTQYF.

V usage is TRBV28 and J usage is TRBJ1-1; no definite D call. The germline gives CDR1 MDHEN, CDR2 SYDVKM. The CDR3 runs to 14 residues. The V end was cut by 5 bases, the J end by 1 base, with 11 bases between. This CDR3 reads CASSLPQKNTEAFF. DNA for the CDR3: TGTGCCAGCAGTCTCCCCCAGAAGAACACTGAAGCTTTCTTT.

The rearrangement uses TRBV30 and TRBJ1-2, with D perhaps matching TRBD1 (5 bases). The germline V gene has CDR1 GTSNPN and CDR2 SVGIG (reference sequence). The CDR3 loop spans 17 amino acids. V was trimmed by 0 bases and J by 3 bases, leaving 20 bases between them. In DNA, the CDR3 is TGTGCCTGGAGTGTACGCAAGGAAGGGGCAACGGACTATGGCTACACCTTC. It yields the protein CAWSVRKEGATDYGYTF. The full variable domain, completed using reference TRBV30 and TRBJ1-2, is SQTIHQWPATLVQPVGSPLSLECTVEGTSNPNLYWYRQAAGRGLQLLFYSVGIGQISSEVPQNLSASRPQDRQFILSSKKLLLSDSGFYLCAWSVRKEGATDYGYTFGSGTRLTVV.

The rearrangement links TRBV7-9 to TRBJ2-4; the D is unclear. Per the germline V gene, CDR1 is SEHNR and CDR2 is FQNEAQ (reference sequence). The CDR3 is 15 residues long. The V end was cut by 1 base, the J end by 3 bases, with 10 bases between. The CDR3 coding sequence is TGTGCCAGCAGCTTAGGGCAGGCAAACAAAAACATTCAGTACTTC. It yields the protein CASSLGQANKNIQYF.

This CDR3 reads CASSLAPRSQGAPAGGRETQYF. CDR3 coding DNA: TGCGCCAGCAGCTTGGCCCCCCGATCACAGGGGGCCCCAGCGGGAGGTCGAGAGACCCAGTACTTC. The genes are TRBV5-1 and TRBJ2-5; D may be TRBD1 or TRBD2 (9 bases each). CDR1 and CDR2 from the germline V gene are SGHRS and YFSETQ. Trimming removed 0 bases from V and 4 bases from J, with 34 bases in between. CDR3 length: 22 amino acids.

V gene TRBV29-1 combines with J gene TRBJ2-2; weak D call: TRBD1 (6 bases). V was cut by 4 bases and J by 6 bases, with 18 bases left in between. The CDR3 runs 15 residues. Germline-derived CDR1 and CDR2 are SQVTM and ANQGSEA. This chain's CDR3 is CSVAIQGRGSGELFF. The CDR3 coding sequence is TGCAGCGTTGCGATCCAGGGGAGAGGCTCCGGGGAGCTGTTTTTT.

This chain uses TRBV5-6 with TRBJ1-5; 10 bases fit TRBD1. The CDR3 extends over 16 amino acids. V lost 2 bases to trimming and J lost 5 bases; unmatched junction nucleotides: 7. Germline CDR1 and CDR2: SGHDT and YYEEEE. CDR3 amino acids: CASSFFRDRGDQPQHF. In DNA form, the CDR3 reads TGTGCCAGCAGCTTCTTCCGGGACAGGGGCGATCAGCCCCAGCATTTT.

The rearrangement joins TRBV27 to TRBJ2-3; D uncertain. The germline CDR1 and CDR2 sequences are MNHEY and SMNVEV (reference sequence). This CDR3 is built from 14 residues. The ends were cut back, 0 bases at V and 2 bases at J, with 6 bases in the middle. CDR3 sequence (DNA): TGTGCCAGCAGTTTATCACACCCCACAGATACGCAGTATTTT. It yields the protein CASSLSHPTDTQYF.

The chain links TRBV5-1 to TRBJ2-2; TRBD1 matches at 9 bases. The trim removed 6 bases at V and 4 bases at J, leaving 13 bases unmatched. CDR1 is SGHRS and CDR2 is YFSETQ in the germline V gene. The length of the CDR3 is 17 residues. The CDR3 loop reads CASKPQGARGSTGELFF. CDR3 nucleotides: TGCGCCAGCAAACCACAGGGGGCGCGCGGGTCCACCGGGGAGCTGTTTTTT.

The rearrangement links TRBV10-1 to TRBJ2-2, with 8 bases lining up with TRBD1. Germline V CDR1 and CDR2: WNHNN, SYGVQD (reference sequence). The CDR3 totals 16 residues. V shed 6 bases, J shed 0 bases, and the junction held 6 bases outside the gene matches. The CDR3 reads CASRQGQGPNTGELFF. The CDR3 nucleotides are TGCGCCAGCAGACAAGGACAGGGCCCGAACACCGGGGAGCTGTTTTTT.

The chain is built from TRBV15 and TRBJ1-3; 11 bases match TRBD1. This CDR3 contains 19 residues. The germline V gene encodes CDR1 LNHNV and CDR2 YYDKDF (reference sequence). Trimming removed 0 bases from V and 2 bases from J; junction bases left unmatched: 9. CDR3 coding DNA: TGTGCCACCAGCAGAGATAGGGGACAGGGGGTTGGAACTGGAAACACCATATATTTT. It encodes CATSRDRGQGVGTGNTIYF.

The chain joins TRBV30 to TRBJ1-5; D is unresolved. Germline assignment: CDR1 GTSNPN and CDR2 SVGIG (reference sequence). The V gene lost 1 base and the J gene lost 3 bases, with 10 bases spanning the gap. This CDR3 has 14 amino acids. CDR3 region: CAWSGRELNQPQHF. As DNA, the CDR3 is TGTGCCTGGAGTGGCCGGGAGCTCAATCAGCCCCAGCATTTT.

This clone was counted once. The chain links TRBV9 to TRBJ2-1; TRBD2 matches at 7 bases. Germline V gene sequence: CDR1 SGDLS, CDR2 YYNGEE. V was pared by 1 base and J by 8 bases, with 12 bases of the junction left unmatched. CDR3 length: 16 residues. The DNA of the CDR3 is TGTGCCAGCAGCGTACCCTGGGGGAGGGCCTCCGATGAGCAGTTCTTC. It specifies CASSVPWGRASDEQFF.

The chain recombines TRBV7-2 with TRBJ1-1; D might be TRBD1 (6 bases). CDR1 is SGHTA, CDR2 FQGNSA, per germline. This CDR3 is 14 amino acids long. Between the trimmed V and J ends, which lost 6 bases and 2 bases, there was a span of 13 bases. CDR3 sequence reads: CASRSGTLNTEAFF. CDR3 sequence (DNA): TGTGCCAGCAGGTCCGGGACATTAAACACTGAAGCTTTCTTT.

The chain employs TRBV7-2 and TRBJ2-7, with 12 bases fitting TRBD2. After removal of 1 base from V and 5 bases from J, the junction contained 6 bases not matched to a gene. The CDR3 consists of 16 residues. CDR1 is SGHTA, CDR2 FQGNSA, per germline. The DNA of the CDR3 is TGTGCCAGCAGCTTAGGGCTAGCGGGAGGGAGGAACGAGCAGTACTTC. It is translated as CASSLGLAGGRNEQYF.

The gene calls are TRBV30 and TRBJ2-3; 10 bases map to TRBD2. Looked up from germline, CDR1 is GTSNPN and CDR2 is SVGIG (reference sequence). V lost 5 bases, J lost 5 bases, and 10 bases stayed unmatched. The CDR3 contains 15 residues. This chain's CDR3 is CAWVTLAGAEDTQYF. CDR3 coding DNA: TGTGCCTGGGTGACCCTAGCGGGAGCGGAAGATACGCAGTATTTT.

Regarding this clone: One end of the junction is discordant with germline, which a read error may explain. The J gene is TRBJ2-7, the V gene TRBV27; D is perhaps TRBD1 (6 bases). The CDR3 has 13 residues. Germline-derived CDR1 and CDR2 are MNHEY and SMNVEV (reference sequence). CDR3 in DNA: TGTGCCAGCAGTTTATCGAGGGACACTCCTAGGCACTTC. Protein product: CASSLSRDTPRHF.

J is TRBJ2-3 and V is TRBV7-2; weak D call: TRBD1 (5 bases). Trimming cost V 5 bases and J 2 bases, with 14 bases left between them. The CDR3 contains 15 residues. CDR1 SGHTA and CDR2 FQGNSA come from the germline V gene. The CDR3 protein is CASSRGQPDTDTQYF. The CDR3 nucleotides are TGTGCCAGCAGCAGGGGTCAACCCGACACAGATACGCAGTATTTT.

The DNA for the CDR3 is TGCAGCGTTGAAGACTCTCAGGGCCGGGGACAGGGAAATTCGGACACTGAAGCTTTCTTT. This gives the protein CSVEDSQGRGQGNSDTEAFF. The chain combines TRBV29-1 with TRBJ1-1; 9 nucleotides agree with TRBD1. The CDR3 runs to 20 residues. Trimming removed 0 bases from V and 3 bases from J; junction bases left unmatched: 20. CDR1 and CDR2 (germline): SQVTM, ANQGSEA. The full variable domain, with the rest looked up from reference TRBV29-1 and TRBJ1-1, is SAVISQKPSRDICQRGTSLTIQCQVDSQVTMMFWYRQQPGQSLTLIATANQGSEATYESGFVIDKFPISRPNLTFSTLTVSNMSPEDSSIYLCSVEDSQGRGQGNSDTEAFFGQGTRLTVV.

The chain carries TRBV28 and TRBJ1-5; 8 bases are a match to TRBD1. V lost 4 bases to trimming and J lost 1 base; unmatched junction nucleotides: 9. CDR1 is MDHEN, CDR2 SYDVKM, per germline. This CDR3 region has 17 residues. CDR3 amino acids: CASSWGSGGGSNQPQHF. DNA for the CDR3: TGTGCCAGCAGTTGGGGTTCAGGGGGCGGAAGCAATCAGCCCCAGCATTTT.

This chain joins TRBV5-1 and TRBJ2-1; TRBD1 matches 7 bases. Trimming cost V 4 bases and J 6 bases; bases outside gene matches: 10. The CDR3 is 15 residues long. The germline CDR1 and CDR2 sequences are SGHRS and YFSETQ. This CDR3 is CASSPTGAGGNEQFF. The CDR3 nucleotides are TGCGCCAGCAGCCCCACAGGGGCTGGGGGCAATGAGCAGTTCTTC.

This clone was seen once. The V call is TRBV19, the J call TRBJ1-5; 7 bases agree with TRBD1. In germline, CDR1 is LNHDA, CDR2 SQIVND (reference sequence). The junction had 11 bases not matched to a gene; V was cut back by 5 bases and J by 7 bases. CDR3 length equals 15 residues. The CDR3 nucleotides are TGTGCCAGTAGTCACCTCGGACAGGAAAGACAGCCCCAGCATTTT. This codes for CASSHLGQERQPQHF.